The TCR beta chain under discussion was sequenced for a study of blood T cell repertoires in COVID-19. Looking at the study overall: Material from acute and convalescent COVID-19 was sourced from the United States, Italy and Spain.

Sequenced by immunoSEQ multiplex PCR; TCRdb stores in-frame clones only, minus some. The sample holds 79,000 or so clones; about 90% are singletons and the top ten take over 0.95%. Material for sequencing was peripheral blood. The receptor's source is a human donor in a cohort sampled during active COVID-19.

CDR3 in amino acids: CASSPTGNQPQHF. In DNA form, the CDR3 reads TGTGCCAGTAGTCCTACGGGGAATCAGCCCCAGCATTTT. The chain employs TRBV19 and TRBJ1-5; D call uncertain. The CDR3 runs 13 residues. V lost 5 bases to trimming and J lost 4 bases, with 9 bases between them. Germline V gene sequence: CDR1 LNHDA, CDR2 SQIVND (reference sequence).